Listed below are T cell receptor beta chains from one sample, sequenced in a study of vaccination and CD4 T cells after COVID-19. Their antigen targets remain unknown. One entry per CDR3 protein results from TCRdb running MiXCR on the PCR reads. Of 20,000 to 25,000 distinct CDR3 sequences listed, around 45% were seen once; the top ten hold approximately 12%. Sequencing used CD4+ T cells from blood, cultured in vitro. These receptors were collected from a human donor who had recovered from COVID-19. Both conserved end residues are part of each CDR3. D genes are given only for firm matches. Clone size appears in some rows only: once, few, many, or a class for an expanded clone.

D gene: .
J gene: TRBJ1-6
clone size: few
V gene: TRBV19
CDR3 protein: CASSIEGDVFSPLHF
CDR3 DNA: TGTGCCAGTAGTATAGAGGGGGACGTTTTTTCCCCCCTCCACTTT

D gene: .
J gene: TRBJ2-5
clone size: .
V gene: TRBV27
CDR3 protein: CASSLRAQETQYF
CDR3 DNA: TGTGCCAGCAGTCTCCGCGCCCAAGAGACCCAGTACTTC

D gene: TRBD1
J gene: TRBJ2-3
clone size: .
V gene: TRBV20-1
CDR3 protein: CSSYPRQGAEDTQYF
CDR3 DNA: TGCAGTTCCTACCCCCGACAGGGGGCGGAAGATACGCAGTATTTT

D gene: TRBD1
J gene: TRBJ1-1
clone size: .
V gene: TRBV18
CDR3 protein: CASSPSTGPRGGTEAFF
CDR3 DNA: TGTGCCAGCTCACCATCGACAGGGCCTCGAGGTGGCACTGAAGCTTTCTTT

D gene: .
J gene: TRBJ1-1
clone size: .
V gene: TRBV18
CDR3 protein: CASSPGSGNTEAFF
CDR3 DNA: TGTGCCAGCTCACCAGGTTCGGGGAACACTGAAGCTTTCTTT

D gene: TRBD2
J gene: TRBJ2-7
clone size: .
V gene: TRBV7-2
CDR3 protein: CASSLAGGSSYEQYF
CDR3 DNA: TGTGCCAGCAGCTTAGCTGGCGGGAGCTCCTACGAGCAGTACTTC

D gene: TRBD2
J gene: TRBJ2-3
clone size: .
V gene: TRBV5-1
CDR3 protein: CASSFGLAGVTDTQYF
CDR3 DNA: TGCGCCAGCAGCTTCGGACTAGCGGGGGTAACAGATACGCAGTATTTT

D gene: TRBD2
J gene: TRBJ2-1
clone size: few
V gene: TRBV7-7
CDR3 protein: CASSRLAGGFDEQFF
CDR3 DNA: TGTGCTAGCAGCCGACTAGCGGGAGGCTTTGATGAGCAGTTCTTC

D gene: .
J gene: TRBJ2-1
clone size: .
V gene: TRBV20-1
CDR3 protein: CSARGLPIQGTGNEQFF
CDR3 DNA: TGCAGTGCTAGAGGTCTACCGATACAGGGTACGGGGAATGAGCAGTTCTTC

D gene: TRBD1
J gene: TRBJ1-6
clone size: .
V gene: TRBV20-1
CDR3 protein: CSTPRGQGYNSPLHF
CDR3 DNA: TGCAGTACCCCTCGTGGACAGGGGTATAATTCACCCCTCCACTTT

D gene: .
J gene: TRBJ2-5
clone size: .
V gene: TRBV5-6
CDR3 protein: CASSQHLQAGIGQETQYF
CDR3 DNA: TGTGCCAGCAGCCAACATTTACAAGCAGGGATTGGCCAAGAGACCCAGTACTTC

D gene: .
J gene: TRBJ1-6
clone size: few
V gene: TRBV12-3/TRBV12-4
CDR3 protein: CASSPSGGENSPLHF
CDR3 DNA: TGTGCCAGCAGCCCCTCCGGGGGAGAAAATTCACCCCTCCACTTT

D gene: TRBD1
J gene: TRBJ1-6
clone size: .
V gene: TRBV10-3
CDR3 protein: CAISEGQGNSPLHF
CDR3 DNA: TGTGCCATCAGTGAAGGACAGGGGAATTCACCCCTCCACTTT

D gene: .
J gene: TRBJ1-1
clone size: few
V gene: TRBV19
CDR3 protein: CASSAQMNTEAFF
CDR3 DNA: TGTGCCAGTAGTGCACAGATGAACACTGAAGCTTTCTTT

D gene: .
J gene: TRBJ2-7
clone size: few
V gene: TRBV30
CDR3 protein: CAWSVRLIGTGREQYF
CDR3 DNA: TGTGCCTGGAGTGTACGTCTTATTGGGACCGGCCGCGAGCAGTACTTC

D gene: TRBD2
J gene: TRBJ2-2
clone size: few
V gene: TRBV7-2
CDR3 protein: CASSLDPAGDPKRAGELFF
CDR3 DNA: TGTGCCAGCAGCTTAGACCCAGCGGGGGACCCCAAACGGGCCGGGGAGCTGTTTTTT

D gene: .
J gene: TRBJ2-7
clone size: .
V gene: TRBV24-1
CDR3 protein: CAIQGSWGEQYF
CDR3 DNA: TGTGCCATCCAGGGTTCCTGGGGCGAGCAGTACTTC

D gene: TRBD2
J gene: TRBJ2-3
clone size: .
V gene: TRBV20-1
CDR3 protein: CSARGGLAGGPTDTQYF
CDR3 DNA: TGCAGTGCTAGAGGGGGACTAGCGGGAGGGCCGACAGATACGCAGTATTTT

D gene: .
J gene: TRBJ2-2
clone size: .
V gene: TRBV11-2
CDR3 protein: CASSVRFGLPGELFF
CDR3 DNA: TGTGCCAGCAGCGTACGGTTCGGACTGCCCGGGGAGCTGTTTTTT

D gene: .
J gene: TRBJ2-3
clone size: .
V gene: TRBV7-2
CDR3 protein: CASSLVNGLTDTQYF
CDR3 DNA: TGTGCCAGCAGCTTAGTTAACGGGTTGACAGATACGCAGTATTTT

D gene: .
J gene: TRBJ2-7
clone size: few
V gene: TRBV7-2
CDR3 protein: CATSWVGSSYEQYF
CDR3 DNA: TGTGCCACCTCATGGGTGGGTAGCTCCTACGAGCAGTACTTC

D gene: TRBD1
J gene: TRBJ1-5
clone size: .
V gene: TRBV10-3
CDR3 protein: CAIRMGQGVLIGNQPQHF
CDR3 DNA: TGTGCCATCAGGATGGGACAGGGGGTTTTAATAGGGAATCAGCCCCAGCATTTT

D gene: TRBD2
J gene: TRBJ2-6
clone size: .
V gene: TRBV2
CDR3 protein: CASTPQWGGRGANVLTF
CDR3 DNA: TGTGCCAGCACCCCCCAGTGGGGAGGGCGTGGGGCCAACGTCCTGACTTTC

D gene: .
J gene: TRBJ2-1
clone size: .
V gene: TRBV7-9
CDR3 protein: CASSKSGGEQFF
CDR3 DNA: TGTGCCAGCAGTAAAAGTGGGGGTGAGCAGTTCTTC